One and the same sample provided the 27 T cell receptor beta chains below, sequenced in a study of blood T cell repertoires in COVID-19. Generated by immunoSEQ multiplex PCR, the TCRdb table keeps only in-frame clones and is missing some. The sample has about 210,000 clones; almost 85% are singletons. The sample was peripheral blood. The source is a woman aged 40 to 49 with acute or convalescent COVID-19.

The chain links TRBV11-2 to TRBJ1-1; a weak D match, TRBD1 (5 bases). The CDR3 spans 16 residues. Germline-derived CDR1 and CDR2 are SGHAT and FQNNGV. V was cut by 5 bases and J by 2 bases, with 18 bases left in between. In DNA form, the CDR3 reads TGTGCCAGCAGCCCCTGGGGGGGGGTTATTAACACTGAAGCTTTCTTT. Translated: CASSPWGGVINTEAFF.

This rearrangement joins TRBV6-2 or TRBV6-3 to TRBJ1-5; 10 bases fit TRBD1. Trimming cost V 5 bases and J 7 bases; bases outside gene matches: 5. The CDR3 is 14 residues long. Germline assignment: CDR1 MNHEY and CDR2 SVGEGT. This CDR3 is CASSRDRGLQPQHF. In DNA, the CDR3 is TGTGCCAGCAGTCGAGACAGGGGGCTCCAGCCCCAGCATTTT.

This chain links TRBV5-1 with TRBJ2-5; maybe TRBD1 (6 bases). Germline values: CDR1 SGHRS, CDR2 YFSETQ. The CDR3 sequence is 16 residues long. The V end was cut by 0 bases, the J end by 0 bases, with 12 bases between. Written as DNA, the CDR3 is TGCGCCAGCAGCTTGGCAGGGGTTAATAACCAAGAGACCCAGTACTTC. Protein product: CASSLAGVNNQETQYF.

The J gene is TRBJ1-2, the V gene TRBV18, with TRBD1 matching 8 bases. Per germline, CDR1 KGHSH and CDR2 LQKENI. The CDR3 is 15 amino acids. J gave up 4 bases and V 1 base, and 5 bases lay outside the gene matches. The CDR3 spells CASSPQTGDGYGYTF. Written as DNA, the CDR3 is TGTGCCAGCTCACCACAGACAGGGGATGGCTATGGCTACACCTTC.

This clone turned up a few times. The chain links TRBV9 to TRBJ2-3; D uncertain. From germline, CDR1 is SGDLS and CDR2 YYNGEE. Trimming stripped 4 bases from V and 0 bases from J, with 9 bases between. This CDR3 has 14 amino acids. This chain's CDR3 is CASSPQTSTDTQYF. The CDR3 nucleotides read TGTGCCAGCAGCCCTCAGACTAGCACAGATACGCAGTATTTT.

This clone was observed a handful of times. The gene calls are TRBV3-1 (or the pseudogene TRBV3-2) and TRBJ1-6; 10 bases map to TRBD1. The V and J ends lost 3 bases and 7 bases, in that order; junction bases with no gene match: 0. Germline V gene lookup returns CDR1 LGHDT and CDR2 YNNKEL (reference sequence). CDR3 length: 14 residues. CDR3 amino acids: CASSQTGGNSPLHF. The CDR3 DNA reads TGTGCCAGCAGCCAGACAGGGGGCAATTCACCCCTCCACTTT.

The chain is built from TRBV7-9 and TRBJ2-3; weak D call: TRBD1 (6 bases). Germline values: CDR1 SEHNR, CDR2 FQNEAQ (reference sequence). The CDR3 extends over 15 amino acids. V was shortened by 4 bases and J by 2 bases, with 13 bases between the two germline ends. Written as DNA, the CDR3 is TGTGCCAGCAGCTCAGGGGTCCCAATCACAGATACGCAGTATTTT. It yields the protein CASSSGVPITDTQYF.

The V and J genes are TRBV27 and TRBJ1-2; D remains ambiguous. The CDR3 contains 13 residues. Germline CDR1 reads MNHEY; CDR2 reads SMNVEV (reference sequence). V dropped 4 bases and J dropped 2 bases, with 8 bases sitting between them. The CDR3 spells CASSYRGNYGYTF. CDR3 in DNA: TGTGCCAGCAGTTACCGGGGAAACTATGGCTACACCTTC.

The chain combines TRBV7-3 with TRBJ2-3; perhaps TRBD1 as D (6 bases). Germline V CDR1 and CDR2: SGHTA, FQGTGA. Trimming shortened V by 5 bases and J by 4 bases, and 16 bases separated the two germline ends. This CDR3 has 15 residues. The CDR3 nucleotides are TGTGCCAGCAGCCCTCGCAGGGGTGGCGCAGATACGCAGTATTTT. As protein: CASSPRRGGADTQYF.

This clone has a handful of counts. The CDR3 spells CASSYEGLVNQPQHF. The CDR3 DNA follows: TGTGCCAGCAGTTACGAGGGCTTGGTCAATCAGCCCCAGCATTTT. This rearrangement joins TRBV6-2 or TRBV6-3 to TRBJ1-5; D unclear. The V gene's germline CDR1 is MNHEY and CDR2 SVGEGT. The V gene lost 2 bases and the J gene lost 3 bases, with 11 bases spanning the gap. The CDR3 is 15 amino acids.

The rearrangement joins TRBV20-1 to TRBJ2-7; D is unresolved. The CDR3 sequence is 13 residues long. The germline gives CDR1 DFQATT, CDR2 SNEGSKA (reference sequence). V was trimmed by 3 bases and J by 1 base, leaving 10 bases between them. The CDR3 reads CSASSRESYEQYF. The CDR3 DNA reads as TGCAGTGCTAGTTCGAGAGAATCCTACGAGCAGTACTTC.

The CDR3 bases are TGCAGCGTCGGTGACAGGGGGTTTTACAATGAGCAGTTCTTC. It encodes CSVGDRGFYNEQFF. The chain is built from TRBV29-1 and TRBJ2-1; TRBD1 aligns across 9 bases. With 6 bases clipped from V and 4 bases from J, the junction kept 7 bases outside the gene matches. CDR1 SQVTM and CDR2 ANQGSEA come from the germline V gene. CDR3 size: 14 residues.

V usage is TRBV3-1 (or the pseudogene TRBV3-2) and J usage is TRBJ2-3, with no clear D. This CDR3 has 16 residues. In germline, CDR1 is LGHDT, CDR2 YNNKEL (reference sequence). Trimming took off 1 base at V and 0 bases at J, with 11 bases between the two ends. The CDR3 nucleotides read TGTGCCAGCAGCCAAGTCAAAACACCTAGCACAGATACGCAGTATTTT. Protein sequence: CASSQVKTPSTDTQYF.

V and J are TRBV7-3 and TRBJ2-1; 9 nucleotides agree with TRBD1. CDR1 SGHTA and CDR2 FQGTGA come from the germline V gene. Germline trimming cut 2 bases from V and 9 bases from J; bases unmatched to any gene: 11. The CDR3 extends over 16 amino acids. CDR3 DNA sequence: TGTGCCAGCAGCTTACCGAAGACAGGGGGTGAAATTGAGCAGTTCTTC. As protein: CASSLPKTGGEIEQFF.

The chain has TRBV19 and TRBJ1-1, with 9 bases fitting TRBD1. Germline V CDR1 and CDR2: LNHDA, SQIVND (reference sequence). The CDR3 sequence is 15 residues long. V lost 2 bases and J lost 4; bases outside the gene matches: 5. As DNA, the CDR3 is TGTGCCAGTAGTATAAATCAGGACAGGGGCACTGAAGCTTTCTTT. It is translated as CASSINQDRGTEAFF.

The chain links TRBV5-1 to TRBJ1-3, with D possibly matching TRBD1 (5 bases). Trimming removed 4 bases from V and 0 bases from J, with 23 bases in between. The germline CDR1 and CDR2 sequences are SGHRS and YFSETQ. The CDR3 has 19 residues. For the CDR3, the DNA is TGCGCCAGCAGCCCCAGCGGGGGGTTAAGCTCCGGCTCTGGAAACACCATATATTTT. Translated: CASSPSGGLSSGSGNTIYF.

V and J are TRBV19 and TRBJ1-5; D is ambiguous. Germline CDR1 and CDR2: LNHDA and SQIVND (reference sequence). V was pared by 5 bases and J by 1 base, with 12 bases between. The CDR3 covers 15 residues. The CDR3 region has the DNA TGTGCCAGTAGTCCTATTACTAGGAGCAATCAGCCCCAGCATTTT. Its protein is CASSPITRSNQPQHF.

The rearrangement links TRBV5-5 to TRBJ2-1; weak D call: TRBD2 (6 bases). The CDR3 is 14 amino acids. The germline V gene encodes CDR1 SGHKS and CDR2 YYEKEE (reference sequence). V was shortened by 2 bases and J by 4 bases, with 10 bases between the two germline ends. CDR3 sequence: CASSFGGDYNEQFF. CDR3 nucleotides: TGTGCCAGCAGCTTTGGCGGGGATTACAATGAGCAGTTCTTC.

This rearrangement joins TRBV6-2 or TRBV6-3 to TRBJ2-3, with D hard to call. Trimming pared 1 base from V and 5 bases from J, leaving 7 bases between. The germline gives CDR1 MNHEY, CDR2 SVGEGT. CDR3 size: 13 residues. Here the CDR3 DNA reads TGTGCCAGCAGTTACTTAGCCGGAGATACGCAGTATTTT. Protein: CASSYLAGDTQYF.

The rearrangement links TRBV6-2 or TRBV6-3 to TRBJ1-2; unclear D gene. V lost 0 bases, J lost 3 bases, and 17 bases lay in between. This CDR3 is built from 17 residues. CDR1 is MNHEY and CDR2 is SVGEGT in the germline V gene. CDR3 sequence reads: CASSYSTDSSRDYGYTF. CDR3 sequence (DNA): TGTGCCAGCAGTTACTCGACGGACTCTTCCCGGGACTATGGCTACACCTTC.

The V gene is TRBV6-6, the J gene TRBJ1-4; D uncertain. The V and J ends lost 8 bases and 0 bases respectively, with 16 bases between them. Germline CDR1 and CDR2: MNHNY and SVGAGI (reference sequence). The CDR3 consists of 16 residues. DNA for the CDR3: TGTGCCAGCGCCCCACGTGGGAGTGCAACTAATGAAAAACTGTTTTTT. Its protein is CASAPRGSATNEKLFF.

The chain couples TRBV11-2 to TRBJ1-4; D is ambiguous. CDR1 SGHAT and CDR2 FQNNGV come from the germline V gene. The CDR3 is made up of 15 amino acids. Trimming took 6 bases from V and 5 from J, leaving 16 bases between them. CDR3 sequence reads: CASRPGRARNEKLFF. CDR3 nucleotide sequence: TGTGCCAGCAGGCCCGGGAGGGCGAGAAATGAAAAACTGTTTTTT. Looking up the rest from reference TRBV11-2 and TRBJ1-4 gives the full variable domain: EAGVAQSPRYKIIEKRQSVAFWCNPISGHATLYWYQQILGQGPKLLIQFQNNGVVDDSQLPKDRFSAERLKGVDSTLKIQPAKLEDSAVYLCASRPGRARNEKLFFGSGTQLSVL.

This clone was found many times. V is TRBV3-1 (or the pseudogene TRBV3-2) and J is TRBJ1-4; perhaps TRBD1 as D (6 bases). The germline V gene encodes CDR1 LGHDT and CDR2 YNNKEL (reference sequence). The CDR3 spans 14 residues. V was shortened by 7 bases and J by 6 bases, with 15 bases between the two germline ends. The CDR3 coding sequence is TGTGCCAGCACCCCAGGGGTATTGGATGAAAAACTGTTTTTT. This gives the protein CASTPGVLDEKLFF.

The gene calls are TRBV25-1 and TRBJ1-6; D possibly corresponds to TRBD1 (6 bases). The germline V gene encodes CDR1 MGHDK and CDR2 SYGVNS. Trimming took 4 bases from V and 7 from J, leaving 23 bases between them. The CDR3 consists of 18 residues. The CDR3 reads CASSAQGSRGLRNSPLHF. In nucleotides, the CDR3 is TGTGCCAGCAGTGCCCAGGGGTCCAGGGGATTAAGGAATTCACCCCTCCACTTT.

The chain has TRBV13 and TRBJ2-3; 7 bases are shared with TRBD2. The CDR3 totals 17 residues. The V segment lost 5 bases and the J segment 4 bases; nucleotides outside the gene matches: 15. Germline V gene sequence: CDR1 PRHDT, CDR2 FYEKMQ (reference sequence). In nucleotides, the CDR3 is TGTGCCAGCAGCCCCGGAGTAAGCGGAGGGAGGGCAGATACGCAGTATTTT. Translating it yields CASSPGVSGGRADTQYF.

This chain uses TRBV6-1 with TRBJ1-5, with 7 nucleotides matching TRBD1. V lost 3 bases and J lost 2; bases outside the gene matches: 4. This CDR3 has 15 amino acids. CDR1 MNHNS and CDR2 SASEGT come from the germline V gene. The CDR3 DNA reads TGTGCCAGCAGTGAGACAGGGAGAGGCAATCAGCCCCAGCATTTT. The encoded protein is CASSETGRGNQPQHF.

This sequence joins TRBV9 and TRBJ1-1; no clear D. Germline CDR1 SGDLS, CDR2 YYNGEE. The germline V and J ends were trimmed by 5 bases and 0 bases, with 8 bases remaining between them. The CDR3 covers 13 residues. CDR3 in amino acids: CASSIAMNTEAFF. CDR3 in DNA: TGTGCCAGCAGTATTGCGATGAACACTGAAGCTTTCTTT. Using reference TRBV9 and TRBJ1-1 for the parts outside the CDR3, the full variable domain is DSGVTQTPKHLITATGQRVTLRCSPRSGDLSVYWYQQSLDQGLQFLIQYYNGEERAKGNILERFSAQQFPDLHSELNLSSLELGDSALYFCASSIAMNTEAFFGQGTRLTVV.